This TCR beta chain was recorded in a study of PD-1 blockade in classical Hodgkin lymphoma. Measured with immunoSEQ multiplex PCR; TCRdb has only the in-frame clones, and not every one. Among more than 90,000 clones listed, about four fifths were seen once. All the patients suffered relapse after autologous stem cell transplantation, and brentuximab vedotin exposure differed. This receptor was identified in a human donor with classical Hodgkin lymphoma. Sequencing was performed on peripheral blood mononuclear cells (PBMCs), taken before the second cycle of nivolumab.

The CDR3 is CASSLGSTRDIQYF. As DNA, the CDR3 is TGTGCCAGCAGCTTGGGATCGACGAGGGACATTCAGTACTTC. The chain has TRBV5-6 and TRBJ2-4, with D maybe TRBD2 (5 bases). V lost 0 bases, J lost 8 bases, and 12 bases lay in between. Germline lookup yields CDR1 SGHDT and CDR2 YYEEEE. This CDR3 region has 14 residues. Combining the CDR3 with reference TRBV5-6 and TRBJ2-4 gives the whole variable domain DAGVTQSPTHLIKTRGQQVTLRCSPKSGHDTVSWYQQALGQGPQFIFQYYEEEERQRGNFPDRFSGHQFPNYSSELNVNALLLGDSALYLCASSLGSTRDIQYFGAGTRLSVL.